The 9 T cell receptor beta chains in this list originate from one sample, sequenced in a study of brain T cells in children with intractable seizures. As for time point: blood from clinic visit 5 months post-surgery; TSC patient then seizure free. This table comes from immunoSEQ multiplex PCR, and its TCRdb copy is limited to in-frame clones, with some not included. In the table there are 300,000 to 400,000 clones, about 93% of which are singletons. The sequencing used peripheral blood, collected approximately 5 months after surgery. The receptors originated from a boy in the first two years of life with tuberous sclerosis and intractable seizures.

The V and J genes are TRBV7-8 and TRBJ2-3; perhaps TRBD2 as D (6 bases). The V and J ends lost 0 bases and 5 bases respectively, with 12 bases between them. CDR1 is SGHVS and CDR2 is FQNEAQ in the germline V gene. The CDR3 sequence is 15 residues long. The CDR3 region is CASSLAALAIDTQYF. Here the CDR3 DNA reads TGTGCCAGCAGCTTAGCGGCCCTAGCGATAGATACGCAGTATTTT. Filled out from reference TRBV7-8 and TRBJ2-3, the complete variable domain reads GAGVSQSPRYKVAKRGQDVALRCDPISGHVSLFWYQQALGQGPEFLTYFQNEAQLDKSGLPSDRFFAERPEGSVSTLKIQRTQQEDSAVYLCASSLAALAIDTQYFGPGTRLTVL.

This CDR3 is CASSLDGTGSSYEQYF. The CDR3 DNA follows: TGTGCCAGCAGCTTAGATGGGACAGGGAGCTCCTACGAGCAGTACTTC. This chain connects TRBV11-1 to TRBJ2-7; 9 bases line up with TRBD1. This CDR3 spans 16 amino acids. V trimming: 1 base; J trimming: 0 bases; junction bases outside the gene matches: 4. CDR1 and CDR2 (germline): SGHAT, FQDESV (reference sequence).

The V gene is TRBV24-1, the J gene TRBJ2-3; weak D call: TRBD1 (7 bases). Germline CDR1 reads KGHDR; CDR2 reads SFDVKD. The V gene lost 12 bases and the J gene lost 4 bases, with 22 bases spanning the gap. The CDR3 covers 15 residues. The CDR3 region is CASSTDREEADTQYF. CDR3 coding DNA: TGTGCCTCATCAACTGACAGGGAGGAAGCAGATACGCAGTATTTT.

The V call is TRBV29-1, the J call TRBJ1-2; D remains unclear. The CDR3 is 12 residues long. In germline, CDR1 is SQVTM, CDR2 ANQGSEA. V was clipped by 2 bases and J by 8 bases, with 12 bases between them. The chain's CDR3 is CSVEMGVLGYTF. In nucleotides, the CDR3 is TGCAGCGTTGAAATGGGAGTATTGGGCTACACCTTC.

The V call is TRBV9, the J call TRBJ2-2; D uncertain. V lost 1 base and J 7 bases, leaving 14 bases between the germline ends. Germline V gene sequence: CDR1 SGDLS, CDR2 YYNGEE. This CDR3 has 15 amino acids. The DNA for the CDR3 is TGTGCCAGCAGCGTATCTTTGTGGTTAGGCGGGGAGCTGTTTTTT. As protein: CASSVSLWLGGELFF.

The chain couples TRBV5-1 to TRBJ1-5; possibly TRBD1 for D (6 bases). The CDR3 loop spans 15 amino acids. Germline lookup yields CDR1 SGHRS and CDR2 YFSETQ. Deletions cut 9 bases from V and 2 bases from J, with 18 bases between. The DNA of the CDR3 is TGCGCCAACTCTCCCTCGGGGGCTGGCAATCAGCCCCAGCATTTT. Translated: CANSPSGAGNQPQHF. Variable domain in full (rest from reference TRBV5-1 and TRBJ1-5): KAGVTQTPRYLIKTRGQQVTLSCSPISGHRSVSWYQQTPGQGLQFLFEYFSETQRNKGNFPGRFSGRQFSNSRSEMNVSTLELGDSALYLCANSPSGAGNQPQHFGDGTRLSIL.

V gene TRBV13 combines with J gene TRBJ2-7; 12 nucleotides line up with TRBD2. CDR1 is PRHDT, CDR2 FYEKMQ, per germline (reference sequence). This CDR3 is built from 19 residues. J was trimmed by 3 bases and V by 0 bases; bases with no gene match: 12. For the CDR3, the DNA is TGTGCCAGCAGCTTAGGTCTTGGACTAGCGGGACCCGGAGGCTACGAGCAGTACTTC. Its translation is CASSLGLGLAGPGGYEQYF.

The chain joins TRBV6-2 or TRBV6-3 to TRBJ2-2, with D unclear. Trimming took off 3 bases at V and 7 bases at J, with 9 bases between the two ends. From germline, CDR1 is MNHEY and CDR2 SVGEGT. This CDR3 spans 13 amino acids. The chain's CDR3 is CASSYRVDGELFF. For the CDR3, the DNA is TGTGCCAGCAGTTATCGAGTAGACGGGGAGCTGTTTTTT.

The CDR3 loop is CASTGLLNTGELFF. The CDR3 DNA reads as TGTGCCAGCACGGGACTACTGAACACCGGGGAGCTGTTTTTT. The rearrangement joins TRBV2 to TRBJ2-2; TRBD2 matches at 7 bases. This CDR3 comprises 14 residues. CDR1 is SNHLY and CDR2 is FYNNEI in the germline V gene. After removal of 7 bases from V and 1 base from J, the junction contained 3 bases not matched to a gene.